One and the same sample provided the 12 T cell receptor beta chains below, sequenced in a study of radiation and T cells in renal cell carcinoma. TCRdb's copy holds only in-frame clones and misses some; the assay was immunoSEQ multiplex PCR. The sample lists 70,000 or so clones, more than 75% seen once, with approximately 5.4% in the top ten. The sample's time point: blood 2 weeks post-SBRT. Sample treatment: 15 Gy SBRT to primary tumor, nephrectomy 4 weeks later. Sequenced material: blood, taken from a patient whose treatment included radiotherapy and nephrectomy. The receptors were sampled from a man aged 55 to 70 with renal cell carcinoma.

The genes are TRBV2 and TRBJ2-4; 11 nucleotides line up with TRBD2. Losses at the gene ends were 4 bases for V and 6 bases for J; bases not matched to a gene: 17. The CDR3 is 19 residues long. Per the germline V gene, CDR1 is SNHLY and CDR2 is FYNNEI. CDR3 sequence reads: CASSGRLAGGGVAGNIQYF. The CDR3 nucleotides read TGTGCCAGCAGTGGCCGGCTAGCGGGAGGTGGGGTAGCCGGAAACATTCAGTACTTC.

In DNA form, the CDR3 reads TGTGCCAGCCAAGTAAGAATCAACACTGAAGCTTTCTTT. This gives the protein CASQVRINTEAFF. V gene TRBV5-5 combines with J gene TRBJ1-1, with D uncertain. V lost 7 bases and J 2 bases, leaving 12 bases between the germline ends. The CDR3 has 13 residues. Germline V gives CDR1 SGHKS, CDR2 YYEKEE (reference sequence).

The rearrangement links TRBV30 to TRBJ1-2; D is unclear. The CDR3 runs to 12 residues. Germline lookup yields CDR1 GTSNPN and CDR2 SVGIG (reference sequence). Trimming cost V 5 bases and J 4 bases, with 11 bases left between them. The DNA for the CDR3 is TGTGCCTGGCCACGAACGGGCTATGGCTACACCTTC. Its protein product is CAWPRTGYGYTF.

The rearrangement links TRBV21-1 to TRBJ2-4. TRBV21-1 counts as a pseudogene. CDR3 length: 17 residues. The CDR3 reads CASGIDGCSGTKNIQYF. In DNA form, the CDR3 reads TGTGCCAGCGGCATAGACGGGTGTAGTGGGACCAAAAACATTCAGTACTTC.

The CDR3 bases are TGTGCCAGCAGCTCTGCTAGCGGGCCTTACGAGCAGTACTTC. Translated, it gives CASSSASGPYEQYF. The rearrangement joins TRBV7-6 to TRBJ2-7; 8 nucleotides line up with TRBD2. The germline CDR1 and CDR2 sequences are SGHVS and FNYEAQ. The CDR3 is made up of 14 amino acids. The junction had 6 bases not matched to a gene; V was cut back by 4 bases and J by 4 bases.

This clone turned up a few times. V usage is TRBV27 and J usage is TRBJ1-1; no clear D gene. The ends were cut back, 0 bases at V and 1 base at J, with 6 bases in the middle. Per the germline V gene, CDR1 is MNHEY and CDR2 is SMNVEV (reference sequence). The CDR3 spans 14 residues. CDR3 coding DNA: TGTGCCAGCAGTTTATCCAGAGGGAACACTGAAGCTTTCTTT. Protein product: CASSLSRGNTEAFF.

The V gene is TRBV9, the J gene TRBJ2-1; D call uncertain. Germline CDR1 SGDLS, CDR2 YYNGEE. The CDR3 has 14 residues. Trimming removed 0 bases at V and 6 bases at J, with 10 bases between. This chain's CDR3 is CASSVDRSRNEQFF. For the CDR3, the DNA is TGTGCCAGCAGCGTAGATAGGAGCCGCAATGAGCAGTTCTTC.

This rearrangement joins TRBV28 to TRBJ2-3; 12 bases line up with TRBD1. The CDR3 contains 16 residues. Germline loops: CDR1 MDHEN, CDR2 SYDVKM. Trimming cost V 2 bases and J 3 bases; bases outside gene matches: 3. The CDR3: CASSLGGQGATDTQYF. CDR3 nucleotide sequence: TGTGCCAGCAGTTTAGGGGGACAGGGGGCAACAGATACGCAGTATTTT.

The chain links TRBV5-6 to TRBJ2-1, with 11 bases identical to TRBD2. With 2 bases clipped from V and 5 bases from J, the junction kept 3 bases outside the gene matches. Germline V gene data show CDR1 as SGHDT and CDR2 as YYEEEE. The CDR3 length is 15 residues. The CDR3 DNA reads TGTGCCAGCAGCTTCGGACTAGCGGGTGACAATGAGCAGTTCTTC. Translation: CASSFGLAGDNEQFF.

The chain carries TRBV28 and TRBJ1-1; TRBD1 might be the D (6 bases). Germline V CDR1 and CDR2: MDHEN, SYDVKM. Trimming shortened V by 7 bases and J by 5 bases, and 20 bases separated the two germline ends. The CDR3 is made up of 15 amino acids. DNA of the CDR3: TGTGCCAGCAATCCCCCTCCACAGGGAGTGACTGAAGCTTTCTTT. This codes for CASNPPPQGVTEAFF.

This chain uses TRBV7-2 with TRBJ1-2; the D is unclear. The CDR3 spans 13 residues. The V gene lost 1 base and the J gene lost 5 bases, with 8 bases spanning the gap. Germline V CDR1 and CDR2: SGHTA, FQGNSA. Written as DNA, the CDR3 is TGTGCCAGCAGCTTAGGGCTAGGGTATGGCTACACCTTC. Protein: CASSLGLGYGYTF.

This chain links TRBV7-6 with TRBJ2-5; possible D gene TRBD2, 6 bases. Between the trimmed V and J ends, which lost 5 bases and 5 bases, there was a span of 12 bases. The CDR3 length is 13 residues. The V gene's germline CDR1 is SGHVS and CDR2 FNYEAQ. In nucleotides, the CDR3 is TGTGCCAGCAGCCGGAGGGGTGGGGAGACCCAGTACTTC. It is translated as CASSRRGGETQYF.